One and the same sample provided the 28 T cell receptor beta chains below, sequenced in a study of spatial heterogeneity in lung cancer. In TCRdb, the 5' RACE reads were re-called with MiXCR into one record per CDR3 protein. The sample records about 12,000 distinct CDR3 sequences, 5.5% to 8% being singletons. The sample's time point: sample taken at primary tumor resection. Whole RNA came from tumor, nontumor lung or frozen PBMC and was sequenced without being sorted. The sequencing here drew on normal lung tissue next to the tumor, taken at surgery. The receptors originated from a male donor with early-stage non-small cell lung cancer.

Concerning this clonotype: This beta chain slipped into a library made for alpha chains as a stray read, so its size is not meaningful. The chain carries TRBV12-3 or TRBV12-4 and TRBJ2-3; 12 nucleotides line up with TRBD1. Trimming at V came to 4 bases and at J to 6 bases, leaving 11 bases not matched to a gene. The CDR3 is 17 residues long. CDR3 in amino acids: CASSSLGGQGAADTQYF. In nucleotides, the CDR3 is TGTGCCAGCAGTTCACTAGGGGGACAGGGGGCAGCGGATACGCAGTATTTT.

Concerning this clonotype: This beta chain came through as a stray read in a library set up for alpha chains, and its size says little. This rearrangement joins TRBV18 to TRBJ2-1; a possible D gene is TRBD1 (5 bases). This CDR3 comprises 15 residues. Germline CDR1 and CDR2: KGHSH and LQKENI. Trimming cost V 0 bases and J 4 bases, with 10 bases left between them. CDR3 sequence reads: CASSPPGSGYNEQFF. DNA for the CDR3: TGTGCCAGCTCACCACCGGGTTCAGGGTACAATGAGCAGTTCTTC.

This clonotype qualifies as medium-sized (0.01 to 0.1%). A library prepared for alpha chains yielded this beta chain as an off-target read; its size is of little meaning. DNA of the CDR3: TGCAGCGTTCTTAGGAGGGATGAGCAGTTCTTC. Protein: CSVLRRDEQFF. This chain uses TRBV29-1 with TRBJ2-1; maybe TRBD2 (6 bases). The CDR3 has 11 amino acids. Between the trimmed V and J ends, which lost 5 bases and 8 bases, there was a span of 10 bases. Per the germline V gene, CDR1 is SQVTM and CDR2 is ANQGSEA.

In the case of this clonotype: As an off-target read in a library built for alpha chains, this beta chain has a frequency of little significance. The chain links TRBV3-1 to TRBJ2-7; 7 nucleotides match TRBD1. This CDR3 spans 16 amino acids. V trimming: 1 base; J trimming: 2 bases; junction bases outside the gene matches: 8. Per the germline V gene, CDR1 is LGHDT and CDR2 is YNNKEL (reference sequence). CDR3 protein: CASSQVPTGNPYEQYF. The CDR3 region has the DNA TGTGCCAGCAGCCAAGTCCCGACAGGGAATCCCTACGAGCAGTACTTC.

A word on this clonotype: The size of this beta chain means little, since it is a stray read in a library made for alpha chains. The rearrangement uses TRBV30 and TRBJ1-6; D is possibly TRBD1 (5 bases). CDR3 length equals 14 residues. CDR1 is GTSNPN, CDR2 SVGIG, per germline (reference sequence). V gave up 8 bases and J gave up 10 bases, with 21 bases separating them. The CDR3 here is CASSGTGVWSPLHF. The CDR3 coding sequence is TGTGCCAGTTCCGGGACGGGCGTTTGGTCACCCCTCCACTTT.

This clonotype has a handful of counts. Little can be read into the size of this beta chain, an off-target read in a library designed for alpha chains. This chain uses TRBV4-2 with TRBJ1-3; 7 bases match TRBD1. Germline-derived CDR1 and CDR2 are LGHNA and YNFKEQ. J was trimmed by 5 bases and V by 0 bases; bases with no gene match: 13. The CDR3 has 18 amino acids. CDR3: CASSQDPALQGNRNTIYF. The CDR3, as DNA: TGTGCCAGCAGCCAAGATCCGGCTTTACAGGGGAACAGAAACACCATATATTTT.

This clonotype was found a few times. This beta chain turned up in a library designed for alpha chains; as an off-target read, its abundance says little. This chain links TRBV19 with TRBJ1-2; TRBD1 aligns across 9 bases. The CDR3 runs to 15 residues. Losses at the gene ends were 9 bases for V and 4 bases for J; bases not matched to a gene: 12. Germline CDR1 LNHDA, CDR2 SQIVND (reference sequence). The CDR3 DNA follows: TGTGCCAGCACTCCCGAACAGGGGGCCTCCTATGGCTACACCTTC. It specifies CASTPEQGASYGYTF.

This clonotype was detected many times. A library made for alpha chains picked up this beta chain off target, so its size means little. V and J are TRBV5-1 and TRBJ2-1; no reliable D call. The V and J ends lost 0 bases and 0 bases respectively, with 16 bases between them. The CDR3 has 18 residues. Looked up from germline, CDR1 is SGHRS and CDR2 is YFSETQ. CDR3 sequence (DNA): TGCGCCAGCAGCTTGGCCCCCAAAAGGACCGGCTCCTACAATGAGCAGTTCTTC. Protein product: CASSLAPKRTGSYNEQFF.

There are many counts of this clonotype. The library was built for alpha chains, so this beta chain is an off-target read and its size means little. The CDR3 loop is CASSYSWDTEAFF. CDR3 nucleotides: TGTGCCAGCAGTTATTCTTGGGACACTGAAGCTTTCTTT. This rearrangement joins TRBV6-2 or TRBV6-3 to TRBJ1-1; D is undetermined. V lost 3 bases, J lost 3 bases, and 8 bases lay in between. The CDR3 totals 13 residues. Germline V gene sequence: CDR1 MNHEY, CDR2 SVGEGT.

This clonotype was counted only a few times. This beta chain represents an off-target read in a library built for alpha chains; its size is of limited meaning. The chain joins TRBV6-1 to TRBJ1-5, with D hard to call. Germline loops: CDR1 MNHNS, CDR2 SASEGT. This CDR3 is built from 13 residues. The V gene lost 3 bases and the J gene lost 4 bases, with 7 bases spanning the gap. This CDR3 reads CASSDARNQPQHF. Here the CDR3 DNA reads TGTGCCAGCAGTGACGCGAGAAATCAGCCCCAGCATTTT.

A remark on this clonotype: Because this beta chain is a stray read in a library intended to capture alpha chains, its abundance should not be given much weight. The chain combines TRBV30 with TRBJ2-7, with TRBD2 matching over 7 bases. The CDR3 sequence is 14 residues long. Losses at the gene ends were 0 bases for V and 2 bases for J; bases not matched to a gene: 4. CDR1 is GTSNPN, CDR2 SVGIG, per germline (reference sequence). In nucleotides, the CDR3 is TGTGCCTGGAGTGTCATGCTAGCGGCCTACGAGCAGTACTTC. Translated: CAWSVMLAAYEQYF.

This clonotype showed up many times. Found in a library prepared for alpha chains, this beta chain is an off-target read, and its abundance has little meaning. In DNA, the CDR3 is TGTGCCAGCAGCCGGACTAGCGGGGGTCCCAATGAGCAGTTCTTC. It specifies CASSRTSGGPNEQFF. The chain carries TRBV7-2 and TRBJ2-1; TRBD2 aligns across 13 bases. Germline CDR1 SGHTA, CDR2 FQGNSA. The CDR3 is 15 residues long. With 5 bases clipped from V and 6 bases from J, the junction kept 4 bases outside the gene matches.

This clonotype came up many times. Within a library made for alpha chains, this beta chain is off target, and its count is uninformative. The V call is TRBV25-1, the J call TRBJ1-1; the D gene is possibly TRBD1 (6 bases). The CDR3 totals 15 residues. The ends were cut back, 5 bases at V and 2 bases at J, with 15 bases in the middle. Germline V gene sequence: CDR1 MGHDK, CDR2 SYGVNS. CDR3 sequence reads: CASSQAGALNTEAFF. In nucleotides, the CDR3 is TGTGCCAGCAGTCAAGCAGGGGCCCTCAACACTGAAGCTTTCTTT.

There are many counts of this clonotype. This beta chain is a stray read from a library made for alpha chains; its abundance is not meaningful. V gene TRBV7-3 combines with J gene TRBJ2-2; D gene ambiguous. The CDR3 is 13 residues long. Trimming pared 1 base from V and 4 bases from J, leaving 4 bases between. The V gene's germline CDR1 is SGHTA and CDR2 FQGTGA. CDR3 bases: TGTGCCAGCAGCTTAAGGGTCACCGGGGAGCTGTTTTTT. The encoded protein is CASSLRVTGELFF. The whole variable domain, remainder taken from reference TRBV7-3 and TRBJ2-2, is GAGVSQTPSNKVTEKGKYVELRCDPISGHTALYWYRQSLGQGPEFLIYFQGTGAADDSGLPNDRFFAVRPEGSVSTLKIQRTERGDSAVYLCASSLRVTGELFFGEGSRLTVL.

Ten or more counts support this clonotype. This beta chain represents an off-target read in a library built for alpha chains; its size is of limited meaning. CDR3 coding DNA: TGTGCCAGCAGCGTCGAGGGGCGGACAGACAATGAGCAGTTCTTC. Translating it yields CASSVEGRTDNEQFF. The genes are TRBV9 and TRBJ2-1; a possible D gene is TRBD1 (6 bases). CDR3 size: 15 residues. CDR1 is SGDLS and CDR2 is YYNGEE in the germline V gene. V was pared by 2 bases and J by 5 bases, with 14 bases between.

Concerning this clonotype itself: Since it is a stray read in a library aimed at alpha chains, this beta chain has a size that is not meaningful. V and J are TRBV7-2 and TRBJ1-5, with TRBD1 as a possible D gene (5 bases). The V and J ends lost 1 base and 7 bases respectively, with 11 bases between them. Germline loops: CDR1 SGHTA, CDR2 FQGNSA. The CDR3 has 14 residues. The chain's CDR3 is CASSLVGVGQPQHF. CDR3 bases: TGTGCCAGCAGCTTAGTAGGGGTCGGACAGCCCCAGCATTTT. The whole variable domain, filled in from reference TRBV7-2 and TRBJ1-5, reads GAGVSQSPSNKVTEKGKDVELRCDPISGHTALYWYRQSLGQGLEFLIYFQGNSAPDKSGLPSDRFSAERTGGSVSTLTIQRTQQEDSAVYLCASSLVGVGQPQHFGDGTRLSIL.

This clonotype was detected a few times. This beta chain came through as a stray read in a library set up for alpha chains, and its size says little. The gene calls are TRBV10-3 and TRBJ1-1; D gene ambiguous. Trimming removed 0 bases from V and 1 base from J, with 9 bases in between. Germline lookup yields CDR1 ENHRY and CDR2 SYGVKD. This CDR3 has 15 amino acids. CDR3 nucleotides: TGTGCCATCAGTGAGTCTACCTACCGGAACACTGAAGCTTTCTTT. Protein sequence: CAISESTYRNTEAFF.

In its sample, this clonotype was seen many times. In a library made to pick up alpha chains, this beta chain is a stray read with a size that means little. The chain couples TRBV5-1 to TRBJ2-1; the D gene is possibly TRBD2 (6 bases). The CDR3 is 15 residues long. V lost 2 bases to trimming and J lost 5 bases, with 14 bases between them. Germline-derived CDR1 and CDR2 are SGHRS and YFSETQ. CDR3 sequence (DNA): TGCGCCAGCAGCTTCGCGGGGCCCGAAAACAATGAGCAGTTCTTC. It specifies CASSFAGPENNEQFF. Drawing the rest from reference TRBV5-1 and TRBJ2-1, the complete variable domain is KAGVTQTPRYLIKTRGQQVTLSCSPISGHRSVSWYQQTPGQGLQFLFEYFSETQRNKGNFPGRFSGRQFSNSRSEMNVSTLELGDSALYLCASSFAGPENNEQFFGPGTRLTVL.

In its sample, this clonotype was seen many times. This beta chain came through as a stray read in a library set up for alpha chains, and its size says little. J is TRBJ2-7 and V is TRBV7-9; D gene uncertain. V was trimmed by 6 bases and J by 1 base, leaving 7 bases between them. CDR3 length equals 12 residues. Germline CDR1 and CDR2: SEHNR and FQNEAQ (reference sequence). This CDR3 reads CASSIGSYEQYF. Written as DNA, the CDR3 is TGTGCCAGCAGTATCGGATCCTACGAGCAGTACTTC.

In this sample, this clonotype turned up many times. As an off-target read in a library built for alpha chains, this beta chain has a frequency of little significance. The CDR3 DNA reads as TGTGCCAGCAGCTTGGAGCAGGGAAGCACTGAAGCTTTCTTT. It is translated as CASSLEQGSTEAFF. This chain uses TRBV5-4 with TRBJ1-1, with D possibly matching TRBD1 (5 bases). Germline loops: CDR1 SGHNT, CDR2 YYREEE (reference sequence). CDR3 length: 14 amino acids. The V end was cut by 0 bases, the J end by 4 bases, with 10 bases between.

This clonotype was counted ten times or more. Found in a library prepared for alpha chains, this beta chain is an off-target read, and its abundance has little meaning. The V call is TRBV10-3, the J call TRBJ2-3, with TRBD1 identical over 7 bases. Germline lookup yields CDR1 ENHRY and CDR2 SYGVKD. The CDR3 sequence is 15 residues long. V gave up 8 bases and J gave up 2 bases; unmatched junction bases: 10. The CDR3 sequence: CAIQQGRRSTDTQYF. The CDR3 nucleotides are TGTGCCATCCAACAGGGGCGGAGGTCCACAGATACGCAGTATTTT.

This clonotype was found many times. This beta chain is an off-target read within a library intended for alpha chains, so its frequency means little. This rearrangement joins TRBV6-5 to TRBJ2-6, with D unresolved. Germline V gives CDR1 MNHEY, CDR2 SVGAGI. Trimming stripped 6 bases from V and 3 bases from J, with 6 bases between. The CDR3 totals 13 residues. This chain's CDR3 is CASSPYGANVLTF. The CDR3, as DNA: TGTGCCAGCAGCCCTTATGGGGCCAACGTCCTGACTTTC.

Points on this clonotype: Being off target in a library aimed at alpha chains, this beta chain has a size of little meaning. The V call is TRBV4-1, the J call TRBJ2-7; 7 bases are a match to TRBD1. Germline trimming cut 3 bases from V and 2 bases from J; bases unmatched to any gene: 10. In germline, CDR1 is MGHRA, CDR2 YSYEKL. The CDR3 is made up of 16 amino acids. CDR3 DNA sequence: TGCGCCAGCAGCCAGGGACCCGACAGGGCCACCTACGAGCAGTACTTC. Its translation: CASSQGPDRATYEQYF.

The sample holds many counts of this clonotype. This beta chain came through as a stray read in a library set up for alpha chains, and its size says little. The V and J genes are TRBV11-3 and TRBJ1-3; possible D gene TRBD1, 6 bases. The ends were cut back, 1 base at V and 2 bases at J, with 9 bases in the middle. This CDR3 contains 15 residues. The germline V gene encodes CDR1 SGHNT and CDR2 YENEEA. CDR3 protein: CASSLGGAPGNTIYF. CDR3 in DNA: TGTGCCAGCAGCTTAGGGGGGGCGCCTGGAAACACCATATATTTT.

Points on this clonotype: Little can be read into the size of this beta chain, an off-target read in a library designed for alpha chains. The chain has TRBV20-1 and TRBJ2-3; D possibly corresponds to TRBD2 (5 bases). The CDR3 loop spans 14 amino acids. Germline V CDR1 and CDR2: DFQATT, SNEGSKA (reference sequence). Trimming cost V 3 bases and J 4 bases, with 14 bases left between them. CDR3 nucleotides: TGCAGTGCTAGTCCAGCGGATGAACCAGATACGCAGTATTTT. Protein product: CSASPADEPDTQYF.

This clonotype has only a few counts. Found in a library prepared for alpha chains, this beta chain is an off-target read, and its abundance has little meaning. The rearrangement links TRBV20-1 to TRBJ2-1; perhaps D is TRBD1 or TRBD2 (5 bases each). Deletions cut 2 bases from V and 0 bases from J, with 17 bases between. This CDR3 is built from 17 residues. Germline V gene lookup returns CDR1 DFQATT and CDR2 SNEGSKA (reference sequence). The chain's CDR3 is CSARRGAGPSSYNEQFF. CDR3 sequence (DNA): TGCAGTGCTAGACGAGGGGCTGGGCCAAGCTCCTACAATGAGCAGTTCTTC.

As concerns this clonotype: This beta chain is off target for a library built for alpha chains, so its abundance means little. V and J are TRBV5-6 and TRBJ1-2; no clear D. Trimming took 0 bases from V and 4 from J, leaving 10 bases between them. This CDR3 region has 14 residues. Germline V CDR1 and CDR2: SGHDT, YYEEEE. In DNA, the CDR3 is TGTGCCAGCAGCTTGGGGCCGCCTTTCTATGGCTACACCTTC. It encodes CASSLGPPFYGYTF.

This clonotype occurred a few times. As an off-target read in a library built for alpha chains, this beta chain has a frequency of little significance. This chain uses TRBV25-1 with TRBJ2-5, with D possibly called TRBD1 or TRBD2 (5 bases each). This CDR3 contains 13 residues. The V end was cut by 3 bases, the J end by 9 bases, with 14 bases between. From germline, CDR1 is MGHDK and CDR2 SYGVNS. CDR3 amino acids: CASSDPGLGPQYF. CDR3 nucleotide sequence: TGTGCCAGCAGTGATCCGGGGCTAGGGCCCCAGTACTTC.